This T cell receptor (beta chain) stems from a study of T-cell memory formation after mild COVID-19. Study findings and constraints: Mainly CM and EM harbored the contracting CD4+ clones; mainly EMRA harbored the CD8+ ones. Clonal second-wave expansions that peaked on day 37 had unconfirmed SARS-CoV-2 specificity.

TCR alpha and TCR beta cDNA libraries carrying sample barcodes and UMIs were produced by 5'RACE using constant-segment primers. TCRdb reanalysed the 5' RACE reads using MiXCR and keeps one entry per CDR3 protein. The table includes more than 400,000 distinct CDR3 sequences, 18% detected once. As regards this clonotype: Antigen: not known.

The CDR3 sequence is 14 residues long. V trimming: 6 bases; J trimming: 3 bases; junction bases outside the gene matches: 6. CDR1 is SGHRS, CDR2 YFSETQ, per germline. The sample comprised PBMCs or a T cell subset sorted from them (not recorded which). The rearrangement joins TRBV5-1 to TRBJ2-1; 7 bases are a match to TRBD2. This TCR was sampled from an adult woman who had mild COVID-19 (a few samples of this study predate the infection). Cell type and time point are not known. The CDR3 region is CASTLGGDYNEQFF. The DNA of the CDR3 is TGCGCCAGCACCCTGGGGGGGGACTACAATGAGCAGTTCTTC.